A selection of T cell receptor beta chains follows, all from one sample in a study of metastatic and nonmetastatic thyroid tumors. TCRdb re-analyzed the PCR reads using MiXCR. The table includes 4,000 to 6,000 clones, around 30% detected once. Sequenced sample: adjacent normal tissue. The receptors stem from a female donor with papillary thyroid cancer or a benign thyroid nodule (not recorded which). Some clones in this sample may be carry-over from other donors' samples. Both conserved end residues are part of each CDR3. The D gene is left open where the match is weak. Not all rows give a size; the values are once, few, many and, for expanded clones, a class.

CDR3 | DNA | D | V | size | J
CASTNNQPQHF | TGTGCCAGCACCAACAATCAGCCCCAGCATTTT | - | TRBV28 | medium-sized | TRBJ1-5
CSARVPGTVYEQYF | TGCAGTGCTAGAGTCCCCGGGACGGTCTACGAGCAGTACTTC | - | TRBV20-1 | - | TRBJ2-7
CASSLASGNYGYTF | TGTGCCAGCAGCTTAGCGAGTGGGAACTATGGCTACACCTTC | - | TRBV7-9 | - | TRBJ1-2
CASSWGILVGEGSGELFF | TGTGCCAGCAGTTGGGGGATACTAGTTGGCGAGGGGAGCGGGGAGCTGTTTTTT | - | TRBV12-3/TRBV12-4 | few | TRBJ2-2
CASSSFQGMSYEQYF | TGTGCCAGCAGCTCCTTCCAGGGGATGTCCTACGAGCAGTACTTC | - | TRBV11-2 | - | TRBJ2-7
CASSYSRGYTF | TGTGCCAGCAGTTACTCCCGCGGCTACACCTTC | - | TRBV6-6 | - | TRBJ1-2
CSTRSLFYEQYF | TGTTCGACCCGCTCCCTTTTCTACGAGCAGTACTTC | - | TRBV7-9 | - | TRBJ2-7
CASSQEYGYTF | TGTGCCAGCAGTCAAGAATATGGCTACACCTTC | - | TRBV6-1 | - | TRBJ1-2
CASSFYREHNSPLHF | TGTGCCAGCAGCTTTTACAGGGAACATAATTCACCCCTCCACTTT | - | TRBV5-6 | medium-sized | TRBJ1-6
CASSQEDRAGNTIYF | TGTGCCAGCAGCCAAGAGGACAGGGCTGGAAACACCATATATTTT | TRBD1 | TRBV4-2 | medium-sized | TRBJ1-3
CASSDDYEQYF | TGTGCCAGCAGCGACGACTACGAGCAGTACTTC | - | TRBV7-9 | medium-sized | TRBJ2-7
CASSQDRIGELFF | TGCGCCAGCAGCCAAGATCGGATAGGGGAGCTGTTTTTT | - | TRBV4-3 | hyperexpanded | TRBJ2-2
CASGYTEAFF | TGTGCCAGCGGGTACACTGAAGCTTTCTTT | - | TRBV6-1 | large | TRBJ1-1
CASSIEGRGHQGTQYF | TGTGCCAGTAGTATAGAGGGCAGGGGGCATCAAGGGACCCAGTACTTC | TRBD1 | TRBV19 | - | TRBJ2-5
CAISEQGTGGLPNYGYTF | TGTGCTATCAGTGAGCAGGGGACAGGGGGACTCCCTAACTATGGCTACACCTTC | TRBD1 | TRBV10-3 | - | TRBJ1-2
CASSQGGQGNEKLFF | TGCGCCAGCAGCCAAGGGGGACAGGGTAATGAAAAACTGTTTTTT | TRBD1 | TRBV4-1 | - | TRBJ1-4